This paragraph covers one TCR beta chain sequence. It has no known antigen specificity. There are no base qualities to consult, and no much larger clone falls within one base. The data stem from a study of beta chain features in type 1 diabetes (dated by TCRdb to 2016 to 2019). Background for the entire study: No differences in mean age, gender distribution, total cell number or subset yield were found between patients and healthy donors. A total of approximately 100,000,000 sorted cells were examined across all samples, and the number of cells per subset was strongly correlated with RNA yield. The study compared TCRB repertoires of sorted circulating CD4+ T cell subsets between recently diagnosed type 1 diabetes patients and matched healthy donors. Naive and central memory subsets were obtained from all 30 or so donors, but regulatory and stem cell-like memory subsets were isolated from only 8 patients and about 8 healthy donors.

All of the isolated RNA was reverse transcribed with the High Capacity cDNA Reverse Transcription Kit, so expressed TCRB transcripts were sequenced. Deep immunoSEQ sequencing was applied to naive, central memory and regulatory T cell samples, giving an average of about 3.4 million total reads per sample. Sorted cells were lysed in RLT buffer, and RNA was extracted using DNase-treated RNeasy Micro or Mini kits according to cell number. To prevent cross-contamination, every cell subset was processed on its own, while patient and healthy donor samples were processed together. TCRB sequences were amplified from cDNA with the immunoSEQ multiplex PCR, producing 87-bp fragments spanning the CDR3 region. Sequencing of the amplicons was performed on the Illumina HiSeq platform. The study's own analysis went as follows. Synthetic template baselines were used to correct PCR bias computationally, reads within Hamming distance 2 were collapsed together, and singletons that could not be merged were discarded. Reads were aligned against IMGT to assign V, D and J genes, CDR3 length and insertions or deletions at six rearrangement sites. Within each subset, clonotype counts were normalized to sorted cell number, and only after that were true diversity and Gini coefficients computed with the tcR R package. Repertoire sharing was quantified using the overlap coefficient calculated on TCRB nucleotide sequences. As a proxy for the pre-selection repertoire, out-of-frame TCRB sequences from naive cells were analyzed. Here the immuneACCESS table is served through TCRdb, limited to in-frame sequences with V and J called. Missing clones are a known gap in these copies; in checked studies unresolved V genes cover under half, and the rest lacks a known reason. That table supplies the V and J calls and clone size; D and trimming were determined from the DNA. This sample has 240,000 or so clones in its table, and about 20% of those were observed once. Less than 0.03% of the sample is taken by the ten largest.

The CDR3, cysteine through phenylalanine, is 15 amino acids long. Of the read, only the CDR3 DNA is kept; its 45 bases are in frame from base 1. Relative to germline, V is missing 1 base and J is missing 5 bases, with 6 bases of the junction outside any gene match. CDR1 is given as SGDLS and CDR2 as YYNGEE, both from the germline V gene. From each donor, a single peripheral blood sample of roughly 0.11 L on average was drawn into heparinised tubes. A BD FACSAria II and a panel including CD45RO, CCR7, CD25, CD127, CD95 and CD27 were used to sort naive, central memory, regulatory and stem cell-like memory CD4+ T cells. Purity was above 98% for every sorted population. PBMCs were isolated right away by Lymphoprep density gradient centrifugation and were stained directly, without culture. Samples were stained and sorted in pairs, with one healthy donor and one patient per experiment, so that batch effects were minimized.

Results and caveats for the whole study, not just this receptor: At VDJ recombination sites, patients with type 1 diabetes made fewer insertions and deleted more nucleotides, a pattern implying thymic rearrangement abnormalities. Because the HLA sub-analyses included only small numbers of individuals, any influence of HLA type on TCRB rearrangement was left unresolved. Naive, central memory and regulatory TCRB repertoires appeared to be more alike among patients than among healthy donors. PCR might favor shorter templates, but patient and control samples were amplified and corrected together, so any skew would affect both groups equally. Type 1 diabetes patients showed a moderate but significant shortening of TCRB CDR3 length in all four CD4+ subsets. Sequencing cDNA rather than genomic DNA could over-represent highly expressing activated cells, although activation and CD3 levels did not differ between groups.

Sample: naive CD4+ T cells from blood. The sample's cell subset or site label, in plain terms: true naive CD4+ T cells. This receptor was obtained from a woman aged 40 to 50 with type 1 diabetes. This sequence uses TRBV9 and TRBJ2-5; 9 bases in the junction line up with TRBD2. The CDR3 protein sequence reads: CASSVSLAGSETQYF. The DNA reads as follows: TGTGCCAGCAGCGTAAGCCTAGCGGGGTCGGAGACCCAGTACTTC.